The 31 T cell receptor beta chains given below trace back to one sample, sequenced in a study of Graves' ophthalmopathy and Graves' hyperthyroidism. Amplification from RNA transcripts yielded the TCR beta CDR3 regions. Investigators did first-round RT-PCR with HTBI primers, then second-round multiplex PCR. TCRdb reprocessed the multiplex PCR reads via MiXCR and lists one record per CDR3 protein. The sample consists of over a million distinct CDR3 sequences, roughly two fifths of them appearing once. Specimen: peripheral blood or thyroid tissue (not recorded which). The receptors originated from an adult man with Graves' hyperthyroidism.

The chain employs TRBV7-2 and TRBJ1-2; 9 nucleotides agree with TRBD1. The junction had 8 bases not matched to a gene; V was cut back by 5 bases and J by 4 bases. Germline CDR1 and CDR2: SGHTA and FQGNSA. There are 15 residues in the CDR3. The CDR3 nucleotides are TGTGCCAGCAGCCCACAAGGGACAGGGCTCTATGGCTACACCTTC. It yields the protein CASSPQGTGLYGYTF.

The sample holds many counts of this clonotype. The genes are TRBV19 and TRBJ1-6; D gene unclear. The CDR3 has 13 amino acids. V lost 3 bases to trimming and J lost 8 bases, with 8 bases between them. In germline, CDR1 is LNHDA, CDR2 SQIVND (reference sequence). This chain's CDR3 is CASSIQSYSPLHF. For the CDR3, the DNA is TGTGCCAGTAGTATTCAGTCATATTCACCCCTCCACTTT.

A word on this clonotype: One end of the junction varies from germline; a read error may be responsible. V gene TRBV14 combines with J gene TRBJ2-7, with TRBD2 identical over 9 bases. The CDR3 sequence is 15 residues long. Germline CDR1 SGHDN, CDR2 FVKESK. CDR3 amino acids: CASSQELAGSYGQYF. DNA for the CDR3: TGTGCCAGCAGCCAAGAACTAGCGGGCTCCTACGGGCAGTACTTC.

This chain connects TRBV2 to TRBJ2-2; possible D gene TRBD1, 6 bases. CDR1 and CDR2 (germline): SNHLY, FYNNEI. With 6 bases removed from V and 8 bases from J, the gap between germline ends came to 13 bases. The CDR3 totals 13 residues. The CDR3 loop reads CASRPSGTGELFF. Written as DNA, the CDR3 is TGTGCCAGCAGGCCGTCCGGGACAGGGGAGCTGTTTTTT.

CDR3 amino acids: CASSLVGVPYEQYF. CDR3 DNA sequence: TGTGCCAGCAGCTTAGTGGGGGTTCCCTACGAGCAGTACTTC. The chain carries TRBV9 and TRBJ2-7; D possibly matches TRBD1 or TRBD2 (5 bases each). Germline loops: CDR1 SGDLS, CDR2 YYNGEE. This CDR3 spans 14 amino acids. Trimming cost V 4 bases and J 2 bases, with 13 bases left between them. The complete variable domain, with remaining parts taken from reference TRBV9 and TRBJ2-7, reads DSGVTQTPKHLITATGQRVTLRCSPRSGDLSVYWYQQSLDQGLQFLIQYYNGEERAKGNILERFSAQQFPDLHSELNLSSLELGDSALYFCASSLVGVPYEQYFGPGTRLTVT.

As concerns this clonotype: It may be a read error: a sequence one base away is much more abundant. The chain uses TRBV19 and TRBJ1-5, with D maybe TRBD1 (5 bases). Germline CDR1 is LNHDA and CDR2 is SQIVND (reference sequence). With 5 bases removed from V and 2 bases from J, the gap between germline ends came to 10 bases. The CDR3 totals 14 residues. CDR3 region: CASSFRDCNQPQHF. In DNA form, the CDR3 reads TGTGCCAGTAGTTTCCGGGACTGCAATCAGCCCCAGCATTTT.

Regarding this clonotype: This could be a read error, since a much larger clone is one nucleotide away. The rearrangement joins TRBV19 to TRBJ1-4; 7 bases are a match to TRBD1. This CDR3 comprises 15 residues. The germline CDR1 and CDR2 sequences are LNHDA and SQIVND (reference sequence). Here the CDR3 reads CASRPDREGGEKPFF. The CDR3 coding sequence is TGTGCCAGTAGACCCGACAGGGAAGGCGGTGAAAAACCGTTTTTT.

The V call is TRBV10-3, the J call TRBJ2-7; 8 positions agree with TRBD2. The V and J ends lost 11 bases and 3 bases, in that order; junction bases with no gene match: 6. This CDR3 contains 12 residues. The germline V gene has CDR1 ENHRY and CDR2 SYGVKD. The CDR3 region is CAPGGGSYEQYF. The CDR3 nucleotides are TGTGCCCCGGGGGGGGGGAGCTACGAGCAGTACTTC.

This clonotype was seen at least ten times. The genes are TRBV5-1 and TRBJ2-5, with 8 positions matching TRBD2. CDR3 length equals 15 residues. CDR1 and CDR2 (germline): SGHRS, YFSETQ. V shed 0 bases and J 5 bases; nucleotides not matched to a gene: 6. CDR3: CASSLAGGRRETQYF. The DNA for the CDR3 is TGCGCCAGCAGCTTGGCCGGCGGGAGGAGGGAGACCCAGTACTTC.

This clonotype was counted many times. V gene TRBV25-1 combines with J gene TRBJ1-2; 7 bases align to TRBD1. The V and J ends lost 4 bases and 4 bases, in that order; junction bases with no gene match: 6. This CDR3 contains 14 residues. CDR1 MGHDK and CDR2 SYGVNS come from the germline V gene. As DNA, the CDR3 is TGTGCCAGCAGTGCCCTGAACAGGGGCTATGGCTACACCTTC. It translates to CASSALNRGYGYTF.

This clonotype appeared many times. CDR3 bases: TGCAGCACAGCGGGAGGATCTGGCTACACCTTC. Its protein is CSTAGGSGYTF. V is TRBV29-1 and J is TRBJ1-2; no firm D call. V lost 8 bases and J 7 bases, leaving 14 bases between the germline ends. The CDR3 covers 11 residues. The germline V gene has CDR1 SQVTM and CDR2 ANQGSEA.

The gene calls are TRBV6-5 and TRBJ2-3; weak D call: TRBD1 (5 bases). The V gene lost 5 bases and the J gene lost 0 bases, with 9 bases spanning the gap. The CDR3 length is 14 residues. Germline loops: CDR1 MNHEY, CDR2 SVGAGI. Written as DNA, the CDR3 is TGTGCCAGCAGTAACACAGGTAGCACAGATACGCAGTATTTT. Its protein is CASSNTGSTDTQYF.

V usage is TRBV10-3 and J usage is TRBJ2-5; perhaps TRBD2 as D (6 bases). This CDR3 is built from 14 residues. Trimming pared 7 bases from V and 4 bases from J, leaving 16 bases between. The germline V gene has CDR1 ENHRY and CDR2 SYGVKD. The DNA of the CDR3 is TGTGCCATCACCTCAGAATACGGGGGAGAGACCCAGTACTTC. Its translation is CAITSEYGGETQYF.

This clonotype has ten or more counts. CDR3 residues: CSVGGSVLGEQYF. The DNA for the CDR3 is TGCAGCGTTGGTGGCTCCGTTCTTGGCGAGCAGTACTTC. The genes are TRBV29-1 and TRBJ2-7; the D is unclear. The CDR3 has 13 residues. V lost 4 bases, J lost 6 bases, and 16 bases lay in between. The germline gives CDR1 SQVTM, CDR2 ANQGSEA.

The chain combines TRBV7-9 with TRBJ2-7; no definite D call. CDR1 is SEHNR and CDR2 is FQNEAQ in the germline V gene (reference sequence). This CDR3 comprises 13 residues. The germline V and J ends were trimmed by 5 bases and 6 bases, with 14 bases remaining between them. CDR3 amino acids: CASSHSTRSEQYF. Here the CDR3 DNA reads TGTGCCAGCAGCCATTCGACGCGGTCCGAGCAGTACTTC.

The V and J genes are TRBV29-1 and TRBJ2-1, with D perhaps being TRBD1 or TRBD2 (9 bases each). CDR1 and CDR2 (germline): SQVTM, ANQGSEA. The CDR3 length is 15 residues. Trimming shortened V by 0 bases and J by 10 bases, and 19 bases separated the two germline ends. CDR3 protein: CSVEDLPSGTGEQFF. The CDR3 DNA sequence: TGCAGCGTTGAAGATTTGCCTAGCGGGACAGGGGAGCAGTTCTTC.

This clonotype came up many times. The chain has TRBV29-1 and TRBJ1-2; D is undetermined. Germline assignment: CDR1 SQVTM and CDR2 ANQGSEA. This CDR3 is built from 8 residues. Trimming took 7 bases from V and 14 from J, leaving 11 bases between them. In DNA form, the CDR3 reads TGCAGCGGGGGAGGAAAAACCTTC. This codes for CSGGGKTF. The full variable domain, in which reference TRBV29-1 and TRBJ1-2 provide the parts outside the CDR3, is SAVISQKPSRDICQRGTSLTIQCQVDSQVTMMFWYRQQPGQSLTLIATANQGSEATYESGFVIDKFPISRPNLTFSTLTVSNMSPEDSSIYLCSGGGKTFGSGTRLTVV.

In this sample, this clonotype turned up once. A read error may be the cause here, since a much bigger clone is one base away. Without the conserved terminal phenylalanine or tryptophan, this CDR3 likely stems from a read error. V is TRBV11-2 and J is TRBJ2-7; TRBD1 matches at 9 bases. The CDR3 loop spans 14 amino acids. Germline CDR1 and CDR2: SGHAT and FQNNGV. Trimming cost V 5 bases and J 3 bases; bases outside gene matches: 5. The chain's CDR3 is CASSTQTGGYEQYL. DNA for the CDR3: TGTGCCAGCAGCACCCAGACAGGGGGCTACGAGCAGTACCTC.

The rearrangement joins TRBV2 to TRBJ2-5; the D is unclear. Trimming took off 1 base at V and 9 bases at J, with 24 bases between the two ends. From germline, CDR1 is SNHLY and CDR2 FYNNEI. The CDR3 covers 17 residues. DNA for the CDR3: TGTGCCAGCAGTGAAGAATATCAAAGGGAAGTCAATCAGCCCCAGTACTTC. It specifies CASSEEYQREVNQPQYF.

This clonotype was seen a handful of times. The rearrangement uses TRBV6-5 and TRBJ1-5; D uncertain. V dropped 6 bases and J dropped 0 bases, with 12 bases sitting between them. The V gene's germline CDR1 is MNHEY and CDR2 SVGAGI. The CDR3 contains 15 residues. Here the CDR3 reads CASRSGVVSNQPQHF. The CDR3 bases are TGTGCCAGCAGATCGGGTGTAGTTAGCAATCAGCCCCAGCATTTT.

The chain links TRBV9 to TRBJ2-2; TRBD1 agrees at 7 bases. The V gene end was trimmed by 3 bases and the J gene end by 5 bases; junction bases not matched to a gene: 4. The germline gives CDR1 SGDLS, CDR2 YYNGEE. CDR3 length: 14 residues. The CDR3 region has the DNA TGTGCCAGCAGCGCAAGACAGGGTACCGGGGAGCTGTTTTTT. Amino acid sequence: CASSARQGTGELFF.

This clonotype was picked up many times. The chain couples TRBV19 to TRBJ1-5; D unclear. The V gene's germline CDR1 is LNHDA and CDR2 SQIVND (reference sequence). Trimming removed 4 bases at V and 7 bases at J, with 14 bases between. This CDR3 comprises 14 residues. CDR3 DNA sequence: TGTGCCAGTAGTACCGGACGATTAGGCCAGCCCCAGCATTTT. It is translated as CASSTGRLGQPQHF.

This clonotype has a handful of counts. This chain uses TRBV12-3 or TRBV12-4 with TRBJ2-5, with TRBD1 matching 7 bases. CDR3 length: 16 residues. Trimming removed 6 bases from V and 5 bases from J; junction bases left unmatched: 15. CDR3 protein: CASRSSTGIIGETQYF. In DNA form, the CDR3 reads TGTGCCAGCAGATCTTCGACAGGGATTATCGGGGAGACCCAGTACTTC.

This clonotype was seen a few times. The chain recombines TRBV6-2 or TRBV6-3 with TRBJ1-1; D gene ambiguous. CDR3 size: 15 residues. V shed 4 bases and J shed 1 base, with 13 bases lying between them. CDR1 and CDR2 from the germline V gene are MNHEY and SVGEGT. The chain's CDR3 is CASSLPLYANTEAFF. The CDR3 DNA sequence: TGTGCCAGCAGTTTGCCGTTATACGCGAACACTGAAGCTTTCTTT.

This clonotype was found a few times. The rearrangement links TRBV11-1 to TRBJ2-2; TRBD1 aligns across 11 bases. The V gene end was trimmed by 5 bases and the J gene end by 4 bases; junction bases not matched to a gene: 6. Looked up from germline, CDR1 is SGHAT and CDR2 is FQDESV (reference sequence). The CDR3 length is 16 residues. CDR3 DNA sequence: TGTGCCAGCAGCCCCGGACAGGGGGCAGGCACCGGGGAGCTGTTTTTT. Protein sequence: CASSPGQGAGTGELFF.

This clonotype was found once. The chain employs TRBV25-1 and TRBJ1-1, with D possibly matching TRBD1 (5 bases). The CDR3 length is 15 residues. V was cut by 5 bases and J by 1 base, with 14 bases left in between. Looked up from germline, CDR1 is MGHDK and CDR2 is SYGVNS. The CDR3 nucleotides are TGTGCCAGCAGTCAATTCGGGCAGGGGAACACTGAAGCTTTCTTT. This translates into CASSQFGQGNTEAFF.

This clonotype has only a few counts. This chain links TRBV10-2 with TRBJ2-7, with D hard to call. Germline V lookup: CDR1 WSHSY, CDR2 SAAADI. The CDR3 loop spans 12 amino acids. The V and J ends lost 4 bases and 3 bases respectively, with 7 bases between them. The CDR3 loop reads CASSATNYEQYF. CDR3 in DNA: TGCGCCAGCAGTGCGACGAACTACGAGCAGTACTTC.

The chain recombines TRBV7-9 with TRBJ1-5; 11 bases map to TRBD1. The CDR3 length is 15 residues. After removal of 6 bases from V and 9 bases from J, the junction contained 10 bases not matched to a gene. Germline loops: CDR1 SEHNR, CDR2 FQNEAQ (reference sequence). The CDR3 DNA reads as TGTGCCAGCAGACAAGACGGGACAGGGGGGTCGCCCCAGCATTTT. Protein product: CASRQDGTGGSPQHF.

J is TRBJ1-3 and V is TRBV19, with D hard to call. This CDR3 is built from 16 residues. Trimming took 5 bases from V and 8 from J, leaving 22 bases between them. CDR1 is LNHDA and CDR2 is SQIVND in the germline V gene (reference sequence). Here the CDR3 DNA reads TGTGCCAGTAGTCGCAGGACGGCTAACTATGGCTACACCATATATTTT. Translating it yields CASSRRTANYGYTIYF.

Comment on this clonotype: Just one base apart from a much larger clone, this may be a read error. Since no conserved phenylalanine or tryptophan closes the CDR3, a read error is the likely cause. The DNA is left out, because the CDR3 cannot be placed on it with certainty; the CDR3 is given as TCRdb lists it. The chain employs TRBV4-1 and TRBJ1-1; no DNA check was done on the table's D call, TRBD1. The length of the CDR3 is 14 amino acids, counting both ends. CDR1 MGHRA and CDR2 YSYEKL come from the germline V gene. The CDR3 spells CASSQGGDRSATFL.

This clonotype has a count of ten or more. V and J are TRBV20-1 and TRBJ2-7, with a weak D call TRBD2 (5 bases). The CDR3 consists of 12 residues. V lost 7 bases and J 3 bases, leaving 13 bases between the germline ends. Germline V lookup: CDR1 DFQATT, CDR2 SNEGSKA (reference sequence). CDR3: CSGIGGFYEQYF. As DNA, the CDR3 is TGCAGTGGGATTGGCGGGTTCTACGAGCAGTACTTC.